This T cell receptor beta chain is from a study of T cell clonotyping in hematopoietic cell transplantation. CDR3 length: 13 amino acids. The V gene lost 2 bases and the J gene lost 1 base, with 7 bases spanning the gap. Germline CDR1 and CDR2: GTSNPN and SVGIG (reference sequence). Generated by immunoSEQ multiplex PCR, the TCRdb table keeps only in-frame clones and is missing some. The table lists 15,000 to 20,000 clones, approximately 60% of them singletons, with about an eighth in the top ten. The chain uses TRBV30 and TRBJ2-3; D is perhaps TRBD1 (6 bases). Sequences were derived from PBMCs, sampled 30 days after allogeneic stem cell transplant. The TCR comes from a male patient between 45 and 59 years old who had an allogeneic stem cell transplant from an unrelated donor, so T cells may come from the graft donor. Some clones in this sample may be carry-over from other donors' samples. CDR3 in amino acids: CAWSRTGTDTQYF. CDR3 DNA sequence: TGTGCCTGGAGTAGGACAGGCACAGATACGCAGTATTTT.